This TCR beta chain is drawn from a study of T-cell reconstitution after alpha-beta-depleted transplantation in children. This sample's TCRbeta library carried unique molecular identifier barcodes. One entry per CDR3 protein, called by TCRdb with MiXCR from the PCR reads. The table records over 400,000 distinct CDR3 sequences, approximately 12% of them present only once. This clonotype was seen many times. Germline-derived CDR1 and CDR2 are SQVTM and ANQGSEA. This CDR3 has 13 residues. With V trimmed by 5 bases and J by 4 bases, 3 bases remained unmatched. V usage is TRBV29-1 and J usage is TRBJ2-3, with 10 bases aligning to TRBD1. This TCR came from a human donor who donated a stem cell graft to a child with combined immunodeficiency. Sequences were derived from PBMCs from the stem cell graft donor, sampled from the stem cell graft. The CDR3 spells CSVPGTGADTQYF. The CDR3 DNA is TGCAGCGTTCCCGGGACAGGGGCAGATACGCAGTATTTT.